A single sample gave rise to the 27 T cell receptor beta chains below, sequenced in a study of T cell repertoires in cytomegalovirus infection. TCRdb redid the calling of the reads with MiXCR, one entry per CDR3 protein. Of roughly 320,000 distinct CDR3 sequences listed, roughly 9.3% are singletons. Sequenced material: PBMCs. The receptors here all came from a human donor in good health (CMV status not recorded). Some clones in this sample may be carry-over from other donors' samples.

This clonotype was seen ten or more times. The CDR3 nucleotides read TGCGCCAGCAGCCAGAACCAGGAGAGGGAAGCTTTCTTT. The encoded protein is CASSQNQEREAFF. The chain uses TRBV4-1 and TRBJ1-1, with D unresolved. Germline V lookup: CDR1 MGHRA, CDR2 YSYEKL. The V end lost 3 bases, the J end lost 8 bases, and 13 bases lay between the germline ends. This CDR3 region has 13 residues.

At least ten counts were recorded for this clonotype. This chain links TRBV29-1 with TRBJ1-2; tentatively, D is TRBD1 (5 bases). Trimming stripped 0 bases from V and 6 bases from J, with 29 bases between. Germline CDR1 SQVTM, CDR2 ANQGSEA. The CDR3 is 19 residues long. CDR3 protein: CSVEDVSSIRGPRRHGYTF. CDR3 nucleotide sequence: TGCAGCGTTGAAGATGTTAGCAGTATTCGGGGCCCCAGAAGGCATGGCTACACCTTC.

This clonotype was counted between two and nine times. The chain joins TRBV7-9 to TRBJ2-1; the D call may be TRBD1 or TRBD2 (7 bases each). V dropped 5 bases and J dropped 7 bases, with 18 bases sitting between them. Germline V gives CDR1 SEHNR, CDR2 FQNEAQ (reference sequence). The CDR3 covers 15 residues. CDR3 DNA: TGTGCCAGCAGCAGATTTCAGGGGGGGCCTAATGAGCAGTTCTTC. Translation gives CASSRFQGGPNEQFF.

This clonotype occurred many times. This chain links TRBV28 with TRBJ2-2, with D perhaps matching TRBD1 or TRBD2 (5 bases each). This CDR3 has 15 amino acids. Between the trimmed V and J ends, which lost 6 bases and 2 bases, there was a span of 13 bases. Germline V lookup: CDR1 MDHEN, CDR2 SYDVKM. CDR3 in DNA: TGTGCCAGCAGCACCCGGGACGGAAACACCGGGGAGCTGTTTTTT. Translated: CASSTRDGNTGELFF.

This clonotype was seen many times. The chain joins TRBV5-1 to TRBJ2-4; D is undetermined. Per the germline V gene, CDR1 is SGHRS and CDR2 is YFSETQ. Trimming pared 4 bases from V and 3 bases from J, leaving 20 bases between. The CDR3 loop spans 17 amino acids. CDR3 loop: CASSLLSAGGRKNIQYF. The CDR3 region has the DNA TGCGCCAGCAGCCTCCTCAGTGCCGGTGGGCGCAAAAACATTCAGTACTTC.

This clonotype was detected many times. The chain joins TRBV4-1 to TRBJ1-5, with TRBD1 as a possible D gene (5 bases). The V and J ends lost 4 bases and 9 bases respectively, with 25 bases between them. The germline V gene encodes CDR1 MGHRA and CDR2 YSYEKL. The CDR3 loop spans 17 amino acids. The CDR3 spells CASSLVPIGADVRPQHF. DNA for the CDR3: TGCGCCAGCAGCCTGGTGCCCATAGGGGCGGACGTTCGGCCCCAGCATTTT.

This clonotype was found many times. This sequence joins TRBV6-5 and TRBJ2-2; TRBD2 might be the D (5 bases). CDR3 size: 13 residues. Germline values: CDR1 MNHEY, CDR2 SVGAGI. V dropped 7 bases and J dropped 4 bases, with 10 bases sitting between them. This CDR3 is CASTGLVTGELFF. As DNA, the CDR3 is TGTGCCAGCACCGGACTCGTCACCGGGGAGCTGTTTTTT.

This clonotype was picked up many times. The chain combines TRBV28 with TRBJ2-3; D not resolved. The V end lost 9 bases, the J end lost 2 bases, and 15 bases lay between the germline ends. CDR1 is MDHEN and CDR2 is SYDVKM in the germline V gene. CDR3 length: 14 residues. Here the CDR3 reads CASLTQTPTDTQYF. The DNA of the CDR3 is TGTGCCAGTTTAACCCAGACGCCCACAGATACGCAGTATTTT.

This clonotype was counted at least ten times. This sequence joins TRBV2 and TRBJ1-1, with 9 bases that match TRBD1. CDR1 is SNHLY, CDR2 FYNNEI, per germline. This CDR3 is 13 amino acids long. V gave up 6 bases and J gave up 5 bases; unmatched junction bases: 4. The CDR3 sequence is CASRQTGGTEAFF. As DNA, the CDR3 is TGTGCCAGCAGGCAGACAGGGGGGACTGAAGCTTTCTTT. Based on the CDR3 plus reference TRBV2 and TRBJ1-1, the full variable domain is EPEVTQTPSHQVTQMGQEVILRCVPISNHLYFYWYRQILGQKVEFLVSFYNNEISEKSEIFDDQFSVERPDGSNFTLKIRSTKLEDSAMYFCASRQTGGTEAFFGQGTRLTVV.

The chain's CDR3 is CASSPLRYASVSNNEQFF. CDR3 nucleotides: TGTGCCAGCAGCCCCCTTCGATATGCCAGTGTCTCGAACAATGAGCAGTTCTTC. The chain employs TRBV7-9 and TRBJ2-1, with unresolved D. Per the germline V gene, CDR1 is SEHNR and CDR2 is FQNEAQ (reference sequence). The CDR3 is 18 residues long. The V end was cut by 5 bases, the J end by 5 bases, with 25 bases between. Supplemented by reference TRBV7-9 and TRBJ2-1, the full variable domain reads DTGVSQNPRHKITKRGQNVTFRCDPISEHNRLYWYRQTLGQGPEFLTYFQNEAQLEKSRLLSDRFSAERPKGSFSTLEIQRTEQGDSAMYLCASSPLRYASVSNNEQFFGPGTRLTVL.

This clonotype was observed many times. The chain is built from TRBV7-2 and TRBJ1-6, with 8 bases identical to TRBD1. Germline V gene data show CDR1 as SGHTA and CDR2 as FQGNSA. CDR3 length: 17 amino acids. The ends lost 5 bases at V and 8 bases at J; junction bases unmatched: 14. The CDR3 sequence is CASSTKGQGAFHSPLHF. CDR3 DNA sequence: TGTGCCAGCAGCACAAAGGGGCAGGGGGCATTTCATTCACCCCTCCACTTT.

This clonotype was detected many times. The rearrangement links TRBV10-3 to TRBJ1-3; 10 nucleotides match TRBD1. Trimming took 4 bases from V and 4 from J; bases not matched to a gene: 19. The CDR3 loop spans 20 amino acids. CDR1 and CDR2 (germline): ENHRY, SYGVKD. In DNA, the CDR3 is TGTGCCATCAGTGCTACGGGACAGGGGTATACCCGGCTGTCGGGAAACACCATATATTTT. As protein: CAISATGQGYTRLSGNTIYF.

Many counts were recorded for this clonotype. The V call is TRBV5-4, the J call TRBJ2-2, with D tentatively TRBD2 (6 bases). From germline, CDR1 is SGHNT and CDR2 YYREEE (reference sequence). Between the trimmed V and J ends, which lost 10 bases and 4 bases, there was a span of 17 bases. This CDR3 has 14 amino acids. CDR3 sequence: CAGREPFGTGELFF. CDR3 nucleotide sequence: TGTGCCGGACGGGAGCCCTTCGGCACCGGGGAGCTGTTTTTT. Combining the CDR3 with reference TRBV5-4 and TRBJ2-2 gives the whole variable domain ETGVTQSPTHLIKTRGQQVTLRCSSQSGHNTVSWYQQALGQGPQFIFQYYREEENGRGNFPPRFSGLQFPNYSSELNVNALELDDSALYLCAGREPFGTGELFFGEGSRLTVL.

This clonotype was seen ten or more times. The chain has TRBV12-5 and TRBJ2-3; tentatively, D is TRBD1 (6 bases). In germline, CDR1 is LGHNT, CDR2 FRNRAP. The ends were cut back, 5 bases at V and 2 bases at J, with 17 bases in the middle. The CDR3 extends over 16 amino acids. Written as DNA, the CDR3 is TGTGCTAGTGGTAACCTCCAGGGGACCGACACAGATACGCAGTATTTT. Translated, it gives CASGNLQGTDTDTQYF.

This clonotype was observed many times. The rearrangement uses TRBV7-6 and TRBJ2-5; D ambiguous. V lost 3 bases and J 1 base, leaving 9 bases between the germline ends. In germline, CDR1 is SGHVS, CDR2 FNYEAQ. The CDR3 length is 14 residues. CDR3 in DNA: TGTGCCAGCAGCTTCCCTTCGTTCCAAGAGACCCAGTACTTC. The encoded protein is CASSFPSFQETQYF.

The V gene is TRBV9, the J gene TRBJ2-3; weak D call: TRBD2 (6 bases). CDR3 length equals 17 residues. V was cut by 4 bases and J by 6 bases, with 24 bases left in between. CDR1 SGDLS and CDR2 YYNGEE come from the germline V gene. The CDR3 DNA follows: TGTGCCAGCAGCCCCCAAGGAGGGGCCCTTCGCAGGGATACGCAGTATTTT. This translates into CASSPQGGALRRDTQYF.

This clonotype has just one count. V is TRBV20-1 and J is TRBJ1-5; tentative D call: TRBD1 (5 bases). V was clipped by 6 bases and J by 4 bases, with 13 bases between them. The CDR3 runs 13 residues. Per germline, CDR1 DFQATT and CDR2 SNEGSKA (reference sequence). Here the CDR3 DNA reads TGCAGTGCAGGCCGGGACCAGAATCAGCCCCAGCATTTT. This sequence encodes CSAGRDQNQPQHF.

A few counts support this clonotype. The chain joins TRBV5-6 to TRBJ1-1; tentative D call: TRBD1 (5 bases). CDR1 and CDR2 from the germline V gene are SGHDT and YYEEEE. The CDR3 is 15 amino acids. V dropped 4 bases and J dropped 0 bases, with 13 bases sitting between them. The CDR3 sequence: CASSVPGGMNTEAFF. CDR3 coding DNA: TGTGCCAGCAGCGTGCCGGGGGGGATGAACACTGAAGCTTTCTTT.

This clonotype was seen many times. V usage is TRBV29-1 and J usage is TRBJ2-5; 7 bases align to TRBD1. Germline lookup yields CDR1 SQVTM and CDR2 ANQGSEA. Trimming took 6 bases from V and 5 from J; bases not matched to a gene: 9. The CDR3 has 13 residues. In DNA form, the CDR3 reads TGCAGCGTCGCTCCAGGGGGAAGGGAGACCCAGTACTTC. Translation gives CSVAPGGRETQYF.

This clonotype was recorded at least ten times. V and J are TRBV14 and TRBJ2-7; 9 nucleotides align to TRBD1. The CDR3 is 15 amino acids. In germline, CDR1 is SGHDN, CDR2 FVKESK. V shed 4 bases, J shed 5 bases, and the junction held 9 bases outside the gene matches. The CDR3 DNA is TGTGCCAGCAGCCCCAGGCCCGGGACAGGGCACGAGCAGTACTTC. This translates into CASSPRPGTGHEQYF.

This clonotype was counted many times. This sequence joins TRBV7-3 and TRBJ2-1; 12 bases map to TRBD1. The germline V gene encodes CDR1 SGHTA and CDR2 FQGTGA. Trimming at V came to 0 bases and at J to 9 bases, leaving 3 bases not matched to a gene. The CDR3 contains 15 residues. The CDR3 DNA sequence: TGTGCCAGCAGCTTAACCGGGACAGGGGGCTTTGAGCAGTTCTTC. Encoded protein: CASSLTGTGGFEQFF. Full variable domain (outside the CDR3, taken from reference TRBV7-3 and TRBJ2-1): GAGVSQTPSNKVTEKGKYVELRCDPISGHTALYWYRQSLGQGPEFLIYFQGTGAADDSGLPNDRFFAVRPEGSVSTLKIQRTERGDSAVYLCASSLTGTGGFEQFFGPGTRLTVL.

This clonotype was picked up a small number of times. CDR3 bases: TGCAGTGCTAGAGATGGTGTGGGTTGGCGGGGGAATCCCAAAAACATTCAGTACTTC. Translated: CSARDGVGWRGNPKNIQYF. The rearrangement uses TRBV20-1 and TRBJ2-4; 7 nucleotides align to TRBD2. V was pared by 0 bases and J by 2 bases, with 16 bases of the junction left unmatched. Germline V CDR1 and CDR2: DFQATT, SNEGSKA (reference sequence). The CDR3 covers 19 residues.

This clonotype has a handful of counts. The CDR3 loop is CASTEYPGGRDSYGYTF. Here the CDR3 DNA reads TGTGCCAGCACAGAATACCCCGGGGGACGGGATAGCTATGGCTACACCTTC. The rearrangement links TRBV6-5 to TRBJ1-2; D may be TRBD1 (5 bases). Germline lookup yields CDR1 MNHEY and CDR2 SVGAGI. With 7 bases removed from V and 4 bases from J, the gap between germline ends came to 25 bases. The CDR3 sequence is 17 residues long.

This chain links TRBV7-9 with TRBJ1-2; the D gene is possibly TRBD1 (6 bases). Germline V gives CDR1 SEHNR, CDR2 FQNEAQ (reference sequence). The CDR3 loop spans 15 amino acids. The ends were cut back, 0 bases at V and 6 bases at J, with 14 bases in the middle. The CDR3: CASSLASGTGHGYTF. The CDR3 DNA reads TGTGCCAGCAGCTTAGCGTCGGGAACAGGGCATGGCTACACCTTC.

This clonotype was observed many times. The rearrangement links TRBV12-3 or TRBV12-4 to TRBJ1-1, with D perhaps TRBD1 (5 bases). The CDR3 is 13 amino acids. V was clipped by 2 bases and J by 4 bases, with 8 bases between them. The CDR3 DNA sequence: TGTGCCAGCAGTTTATGGGGCATCACTGAAGCTTTCTTT. Its protein product is CASSLWGITEAFF.

This clonotype has a count of ten or more. The chain combines TRBV19 with TRBJ1-5; D may be TRBD1 (5 bases). From germline, CDR1 is LNHDA and CDR2 SQIVND (reference sequence). This CDR3 spans 16 amino acids. The V gene lost 6 bases and the J gene lost 1 base, with 16 bases spanning the gap. The CDR3 region has the DNA TGTGCCAGTAGCGTATTGACAGTGGGGAGCAATCAGCCCCAGCATTTT. Protein: CASSVLTVGSNQPQHF.

The rearrangement links TRBV11-2 to TRBJ1-3; TRBD1 is a possible D gene (5 bases). The CDR3 has 13 residues. Germline loops: CDR1 SGHAT, CDR2 FQNNGV. The germline V and J ends were trimmed by 2 bases and 7 bases, with 9 bases remaining between them. The CDR3 DNA reads as TGTGCCAGCAGCTTACGGGGCGGGAACACCATATATTTT. Protein sequence: CASSLRGGNTIYF.